This T cell receptor (beta chain) was captured in a study of blood T cells in healthy people across ages. A minimum of 6.5 million PBMCs was isolated per sample. The total RNA that was extracted per sample amounted to at least 5 micrograms. Details on this clonotype: Its antigen is still unknown.

Sample-barcoded 5' priming and a J-beta primer mix drove a second PCR of 7 to 11 cycles. Carrying 12 random nucleotides, a template-switch adaptor labeled each individual cDNA molecule. TCRdb used MiXCR to reprocess the 5' RACE reads, holding one entry per CDR3 protein. Altogether around 580,000 distinct CDR3 sequences are present, around 48% being singletons, with the ten largest covering roughly 24%. V dropped 3 bases and J dropped 5 bases, with 12 bases sitting between them. Germline CDR1 LGHDT, CDR2 YNNKEL (reference sequence). This CDR3 is 14 amino acids long. Study-wide points: Per-million-T-cell TCR beta diversity fell roughly linearly with age.

The receptor's source is a man at least 80 years old in good health. V usage is TRBV3-1 and J usage is TRBJ2-3; D call uncertain. Sequencing was performed on blood. This chain's CDR3 is CASSQTRMGDTQYF. In DNA form, the CDR3 reads TGTGCCAGCAGCCAGACCCGAATGGGAGATACGCAGTATTTT.